Sequencing of this TCR beta chain was carried out in a study of tumor-infiltrating lymphocytes in primary liver carcinoma. Germline CDR1 is WNHNN and CDR2 is SYGVQD (reference sequence). The CDR3 consists of 14 residues. With 4 bases clipped from V and 3 bases from J, the junction kept 4 bases outside the gene matches. TCR beta cDNA was made from 500 ng total RNA with a constant-region primer. Three nested multiplex PCR rounds of slightly modified ARM-PCR generated TCR beta libraries. It was with TRBV1-TRBV30 forward primers and a C-beta reverse primer that the first two PCR rounds were run, at 10 cycles each. TCRdb used MiXCR to reprocess the multiplex PCR reads, holding one entry per CDR3 protein. The table has some 180,000 distinct CDR3 sequences, roughly three fifths seen once. The blood RNA (from unsorted whole blood) was obtained, and germline DNA was also extracted.

The receptor was isolated from a man in his forties or fifties with primary liver carcinoma and hepatitis B virus infection. What was sequenced was peripheral blood. The chain recombines TRBV10-1 with TRBJ2-5, with TRBD1 matching over 8 bases. The CDR3 loop is CASSGGQGEETQYF. DNA of the CDR3: TGCGCCAGCAGTGGCGGACAGGGAGAAGAGACCCAGTACTTC.